Listed here are 27 T cell receptor beta chains from one sample, sequenced in a study of shared clonotypes between healthy human individuals. The protocol was immunoSEQ multiplex PCR, while the TCRdb copy is restricted to in-frame clones and leaves out a portion. The sample shows fewer than 2.5 million clones, approximately 94% of them seen only once. Sequencing used naive CD4+ T cells from PBMCs. Sample subset: CD45RA+ positively selected. The receptors were gathered from a man aged 18 to 29 in good health. Some clones in this sample may be carry-over from other donors' samples.

The chain couples TRBV6-1 to TRBJ1-1; D is unresolved. The CDR3 extends over 14 amino acids. Trimming pared 1 base from V and 2 bases from J, leaving 8 bases between. The germline V gene encodes CDR1 MNHNS and CDR2 SASEGT. The CDR3 nucleotides are TGTGCCAGCAGTGAAGTCTTGGTAAACACTGAAGCTTTCTTT. Its translation is CASSEVLVNTEAFF.

The chain links TRBV5-4 to TRBJ2-1, with 11 bases lining up with TRBD2. The CDR3 length is 17 residues. Germline V CDR1 and CDR2: SGHNT, YYREEE (reference sequence). The V segment lost 4 bases and the J segment 5 bases; nucleotides outside the gene matches: 11. The CDR3 nucleotides read TGTGCCAGCAGCCCCAGGGGTAGCGGGAGGGGGGACAATGAGCAGTTCTTC. Its translation: CASSPRGSGRGDNEQFF.

This chain links TRBV5-1 with TRBJ2-2, with D possibly matching TRBD1 (5 bases). This CDR3 contains 16 residues. The V end lost 2 bases, the J end lost 0 bases, and 11 bases lay between the germline ends. From germline, CDR1 is SGHRS and CDR2 YFSETQ. The CDR3 loop is CASSFGQTANTGELFF. CDR3 coding DNA: TGCGCCAGCAGCTTCGGACAAACCGCGAACACCGGGGAGCTGTTTTTT. The variable domain in full, with the rest retrieved from reference TRBV5-1 and TRBJ2-2, is KAGVTQTPRYLIKTRGQQVTLSCSPISGHRSVSWYQQTPGQGLQFLFEYFSETQRNKGNFPGRFSGRQFSNSRSEMNVSTLELGDSALYLCASSFGQTANTGELFFGEGSRLTVL.

This chain uses TRBV27 with TRBJ2-2, with 8 nucleotides matching TRBD2. The CDR3 is 14 residues long. After removal of 5 bases from V and 6 bases from J, the junction contained 5 bases not matched to a gene. The germline CDR1 and CDR2 sequences are MNHEY and SMNVEV (reference sequence). CDR3 DNA: TGTGCCAGCAGTGTAGCGGGATTCGCCGGGGAGCTGTTTTTT. It translates to CASSVAGFAGELFF.

The count of this clone is one. The chain uses TRBV11-3 and TRBJ2-4; 7 bases are a match to TRBD1. The CDR3 sequence is 17 residues long. The V segment lost 2 bases and the J segment 0 bases; nucleotides outside the gene matches: 7. Germline values: CDR1 SGHNT, CDR2 YENEEA. CDR3 sequence: CASSLLQGQLAKNIQYF. CDR3 coding DNA: TGTGCCAGCAGCTTATTACAGGGGCAATTAGCCAAAAACATTCAGTACTTC.

On this clone itself: Other DNA sequences in the same sample also yield this CDR3. The gene calls are TRBV5-1 and TRBJ2-2; 10 nucleotides match TRBD2. This CDR3 spans 16 amino acids. The germline gives CDR1 SGHRS, CDR2 YFSETQ. V was pared by 4 bases and J by 1 base, with 4 bases of the junction left unmatched. The CDR3 protein is CASSPRLAGNTGELFF. The CDR3 DNA sequence: TGCGCCAGCAGCCCACGACTAGCGGGGAACACCGGGGAGCTGTTTTTT.

The gene calls are TRBV27 and TRBJ2-7, with 12 bases lining up with TRBD2. The CDR3 is 15 residues long. V shed 3 bases and J 1 base; nucleotides not matched to a gene: 1. Germline CDR1 reads MNHEY; CDR2 reads SMNVEV (reference sequence). CDR3 loop: CASSFLAGGSYEQYF. The CDR3 nucleotides are TGTGCCAGCAGTTTTCTAGCGGGAGGGTCCTACGAGCAGTACTTC.

To note about this clone: The same CDR3 can be traced to other DNA sequences in this sample. The rearrangement joins TRBV18 to TRBJ2-7, with 8 bases identical to TRBD1. The J segment lost 2 bases and the V segment lost 3 bases, leaving 3 bases of the junction unmatched. Germline lookup yields CDR1 KGHSH and CDR2 LQKENI. This CDR3 is built from 14 residues. CDR3 region: CASSPRTGPYEQYF. CDR3 coding DNA: TGTGCCAGCTCACCCCGGACAGGGCCCTACGAGCAGTACTTC.

This chain links TRBV28 with TRBJ1-2, with a possible D match to TRBD1 (6 bases). Germline V gives CDR1 MDHEN, CDR2 SYDVKM. The CDR3 runs 12 residues. The V gene lost 8 bases and the J gene lost 8 bases, with 15 bases spanning the gap. This chain's CDR3 is CASRAGARGYTF. CDR3 sequence (DNA): TGTGCCAGCCGGGCGGGGGCTCGGGGCTACACCTTC.

The V gene is TRBV7-9, the J gene TRBJ1-3; 7 bases fit TRBD1. The CDR3 consists of 16 residues. Germline loops: CDR1 SEHNR, CDR2 FQNEAQ (reference sequence). V shed 4 bases, J shed 0 bases, and the junction held 6 bases outside the gene matches. CDR3 DNA sequence: TGTGCCAGCAGCTCGACAGGGATAGGCTCTGGAAACACCATATATTTT. Its translation: CASSSTGIGSGNTIYF.

The chain uses TRBV6-5 and TRBJ1-4; tentative D call: TRBD1 (5 bases). Trimming cost V 0 bases and J 5 bases, with 10 bases left between them. The CDR3 consists of 15 residues. The germline V gene encodes CDR1 MNHEY and CDR2 SVGAGI. The CDR3 nucleotides read TGTGCCAGCAGTTACTCAGGGCCAGGGAATGAAAAACTGTTTTTT. This translates into CASSYSGPGNEKLFF.

J is TRBJ1-4 and V is TRBV6-5; 7 positions match TRBD1. The CDR3 length is 14 residues. Germline CDR1 and CDR2: MNHEY and SVGAGI. The V segment lost 0 bases and the J segment 5 bases; nucleotides outside the gene matches: 0. CDR3 protein: CASSYSGQNEKLFF. The CDR3 DNA reads TGTGCCAGCAGTTACTCGGGACAGAATGAAAAACTGTTTTTT.

The count of this clone is one. Other DNA sequences in this sample translate to the same CDR3. The chain is built from TRBV2 and TRBJ2-3; the D is unclear. CDR1 and CDR2 from the germline V gene are SNHLY and FYNNEI. The CDR3 spans 12 residues. With 3 bases removed from V and 4 bases from J, the gap between germline ends came to 5 bases. The CDR3 DNA is TGTGCCAGCAGTGAGCGTTCAGATACGCAGTATTTT. This sequence encodes CASSERSDTQYF. Complete variable domain (other parts from reference TRBV2 and TRBJ2-3): EPEVTQTPSHQVTQMGQEVILRCVPISNHLYFYWYRQILGQKVEFLVSFYNNEISEKSEIFDDQFSVERPDGSNFTLKIRSTKLEDSAMYFCASSERSDTQYFGPGTRLTVL.

This clone was picked up a small number of times. The V and J genes are TRBV29-1 and TRBJ2-1; TRBD2 aligns across 10 bases. Trimming removed 7 bases from V and 12 bases from J; junction bases left unmatched: 9. Germline V gives CDR1 SQVTM, CDR2 ANQGSEA. The CDR3 is made up of 12 amino acids. CDR3 amino acids: CSAKLAGALQFF. CDR3 coding DNA: TGCAGCGCTAAGCTAGCGGGAGCATTGCAGTTCTTC.

The chain couples TRBV4-1 to TRBJ2-7; D possibly corresponds to TRBD2 (5 bases). The V gene lost 6 bases and the J gene lost 2 bases, with 17 bases spanning the gap. This CDR3 spans 15 amino acids. Germline CDR1 and CDR2: MGHRA and YSYEKL. CDR3 protein: CASRMASLAPYEQYF. CDR3 in DNA: TGCGCCAGCAGGATGGCATCGCTAGCCCCCTACGAGCAGTACTTC.

This clone is a singleton in its sample. Other DNA sequences from this sample encode an identical CDR3 as well. The J gene is TRBJ2-7, the V gene TRBV18; D not resolved. The V end lost 2 bases, the J end lost 0 bases, and 11 bases lay between the germline ends. Germline assignment: CDR1 KGHSH and CDR2 LQKENI. This CDR3 is 15 amino acids long. Here the CDR3 DNA reads TGTGCCAGCTCACCAGGTACGGTCAGCTCCTACGAGCAGTACTTC. As protein: CASSPGTVSSYEQYF.

The CDR3 reads CASSAIWTDTQYF. CDR3 bases: TGTGCCAGCAGTGCAATATGGACAGATACGCAGTATTTT. The gene calls are TRBV2 and TRBJ2-3, with D hard to call. Deletions cut 4 bases from V and 3 bases from J, with 8 bases between. The CDR3 runs 13 residues. Germline V CDR1 and CDR2: SNHLY, FYNNEI.

The chain uses TRBV15 and TRBJ2-7, with 9 bases that match TRBD1. In germline, CDR1 is LNHNV, CDR2 YYDKDF (reference sequence). Germline trimming cut 1 base from V and 4 bases from J; bases unmatched to any gene: 8. The length of the CDR3 is 16 residues. CDR3 loop: CATSRVTGTGRYEQYF. CDR3 DNA: TGTGCCACCAGCAGAGTAACCGGGACAGGGAGATACGAGCAGTACTTC.

This chain uses TRBV4-3 with TRBJ1-2; 7 bases align to TRBD1. The CDR3 extends over 17 amino acids. The germline CDR1 and CDR2 sequences are LGHNA and YSLEER. J gave up 8 bases and V 1 base, and 16 bases lay outside the gene matches. The CDR3 loop reads CASSQGGGGTDRKGYTF. CDR3 sequence (DNA): TGCGCCAGCAGCCAAGGAGGGGGCGGCACAGATCGAAAAGGCTACACCTTC.

The DNA of the CDR3 is TGTGCCAGCAGCAGATCCGGGACTAGCGGCAATGAGCAGTTCTTC. It is translated as CASSRSGTSGNEQFF. The rearrangement links TRBV11-3 to TRBJ2-1; 11 bases agree with TRBD2. This CDR3 has 15 amino acids. Unmatched junction bases numbered 6, after V lost 5 bases and J lost 6 bases. Germline CDR1 and CDR2: SGHNT and YENEEA.

This chain joins TRBV5-1 and TRBJ2-1; TRBD1 matches 8 bases. The CDR3 sequence is 14 residues long. The ends lost 2 bases at V and 7 bases at J; junction bases unmatched: 5. Germline values: CDR1 SGHRS, CDR2 YFSETQ. The CDR3 region has the DNA TGCGCCAGCAGCTTTCGGACAGGGAGGAATGAGCAGTTCTTC. It encodes CASSFRTGRNEQFF.

The chain couples TRBV28 to TRBJ2-7, with TRBD1 as a possible D gene (5 bases). Germline CDR1 is MDHEN and CDR2 is SYDVKM. Deletions cut 3 bases from V and 0 bases from J, with 15 bases between. The CDR3 length is 16 residues. The CDR3 sequence: CASSFGWGGSSYEQYF. The DNA of the CDR3 is TGTGCCAGCAGTTTTGGGTGGGGCGGTAGCTCCTACGAGCAGTACTTC.

This clone was seen a single time. This chain connects TRBV23-1 to TRBJ2-1; the D gene is possibly TRBD1 (7 bases). TRBV23-1 is filed as an ORF, its function uncertain. The CDR3 runs to 20 residues. Trimming cost V 4 bases and J 12 bases, with 37 bases left between them. CDR3 in DNA: TGCGCCAGCAGTCCACGAAGAGGGTGCAGGGGGAACCAGGGGGGCAGGGGGCAGTTCTTC. Its translation: CASSPRRGCRGNQGGRGQFF.

The chain employs TRBV18 and TRBJ2-7; TRBD2 might be the D (6 bases). Trimming removed 0 bases from V and 4 bases from J, with 13 bases in between. Germline V gene data show CDR1 as KGHSH and CDR2 as LQKENI. The length of the CDR3 is 15 residues. The chain's CDR3 is CASSPPGGVEYEQYF. In DNA, the CDR3 is TGTGCCAGCTCACCACCGGGCGGGGTTGAGTACGAGCAGTACTTC.

This clone was counted once. The rearrangement joins TRBV28 to TRBJ1-5, with D tentatively TRBD1 (5 bases). The CDR3 has 19 amino acids. In germline, CDR1 is MDHEN, CDR2 SYDVKM. Trimming pared 4 bases from V and 0 bases from J, leaving 22 bases between. The CDR3 loop is CASSSPAPRAGGSNQPQHF. In DNA form, the CDR3 reads TGTGCCAGCAGTTCTCCGGCTCCCAGGGCTGGGGGTAGCAATCAGCCCCAGCATTTT.

The J gene is TRBJ2-5, the V gene TRBV2; tentatively, D is TRBD2 (6 bases). Germline CDR1 is SNHLY and CDR2 is FYNNEI. Trimming cost V 6 bases and J 0 bases, with 14 bases left between them. The CDR3 totals 15 residues. Written as DNA, the CDR3 is TGTGCCAGCAGGGAGGGGCTCCCGTACCAAGAGACCCAGTACTTC. Its protein product is CASREGLPYQETQYF. Supplemented by reference TRBV2 and TRBJ2-5, the full variable domain reads EPEVTQTPSHQVTQMGQEVILRCVPISNHLYFYWYRQILGQKVEFLVSFYNNEISEKSEIFDDQFSVERPDGSNFTLKIRSTKLEDSAMYFCASREGLPYQETQYFGPGTRLLVL.

The V and J genes are TRBV5-1 and TRBJ1-6; D is unresolved. There are 15 residues in the CDR3. Per germline, CDR1 SGHRS and CDR2 YFSETQ. V was pared by 4 bases and J by 7 bases, with 15 bases between. The CDR3 loop is CASSMEIAVNSPLHF. The CDR3 DNA reads TGCGCCAGCAGCATGGAAATAGCAGTCAATTCACCCCTCCACTTT.